These 16 T cell receptor beta chains share one sample of origin, sequenced in a study of beta chain features in type 1 diabetes. The authors reverse transcribed all of the isolated RNA, so sequencing captured expressed TCRB transcripts. Assay used: immunoSEQ multiplex PCR; TCRdb lists only in-frame clones, some missing. This sample has 250,000 to 350,000 clones, with 12% to 15% found just once. The specimen was central memory CD4+ T cells from blood. The receptors were sampled from a man aged 25-45 years in good health.

This clone was seen only a few times. The chain has TRBV27 and TRBJ2-1; TRBD2 agrees at 7 bases. Germline CDR1 and CDR2: MNHEY and SMNVEV (reference sequence). The CDR3 covers 17 residues. The ends lost 6 bases at V and 4 bases at J; junction bases unmatched: 15. The CDR3 DNA is TGTGCCAGCAGGAAATATTCAGCGGGGCCCACTTACAATGAGCAGTTCTTC. It translates to CASRKYSAGPTYNEQFF.

The chain joins TRBV11-3 to TRBJ2-7; D call uncertain. The CDR3 length is 12 residues. Looked up from germline, CDR1 is SGHNT and CDR2 is YENEEA. V lost 5 bases and J 7 bases, leaving 12 bases between the germline ends. The CDR3 region has the DNA TGTGCCAGCAGCCGCGAAACTCAGGAGCAGTACGTC. Amino acid sequence: CASSRETQEQYV.

The chain carries TRBV7-9 and TRBJ1-1, with D uncertain. The length of the CDR3 is 13 residues. Germline values: CDR1 SEHNR, CDR2 FQNEAQ (reference sequence). The ends were cut back, 5 bases at V and 3 bases at J, with 10 bases in the middle. CDR3 coding DNA: TGTGCCAGCAGCCGATATCGGGACACTGAAGCTTTCTTT. It is translated as CASSRYRDTEAFF.

This clone occurred a few times. The rearrangement links TRBV9 to TRBJ2-3; no firm D call. The V gene lost 0 bases and the J gene lost 10 bases, with 12 bases spanning the gap. The germline CDR1 and CDR2 sequences are SGDLS and YYNGEE. This CDR3 is 13 amino acids long. CDR3 residues: CASSVGQDRAQYF. The DNA of the CDR3 is TGTGCCAGCAGCGTAGGGCAGGATCGGGCGCAGTATTTT.

The chain has TRBV2 and TRBJ2-7; D not certain. V was cut by 1 base and J by 2 bases, with 9 bases left in between. This CDR3 has 14 residues. Germline V lookup: CDR1 SNHLY, CDR2 FYNNEI. The CDR3 DNA sequence: TGTGCCAGCAGTGAAGGAGTCGAGACCTACGAGCAGTACGTC. Amino acids: CASSEGVETYEQYV.

This clone turned up a few times. The chain is built from TRBV2 and TRBJ1-2; D is ambiguous. The V end was cut by 8 bases, the J end by 8 bases, with 9 bases between. This CDR3 has 10 amino acids. Germline V gene sequence: CDR1 SNHLY, CDR2 FYNNEI. The CDR3 region is CASGSRGYTF. Here the CDR3 DNA reads TGTGCCAGCGGATCACGGGGCTACACCTTC.

As for this clone: Other DNA sequences from this sample encode an identical CDR3 as well. The V and J genes are TRBV6-5 and TRBJ1-4; 11 bases map to TRBD1. J gave up 8 bases and V 3 bases, and 2 bases lay outside the gene matches. Germline lookup yields CDR1 MNHEY and CDR2 SVGAGI. CDR3 size: 14 residues. DNA of the CDR3: TGTGCCAGCAGTTATGGGACAGGGGGGGAAAAACTGTTTTTT. Translated, it gives CASSYGTGGEKLFF.

The rearrangement joins TRBV6-6 to TRBJ2-1; 9 bases align to TRBD1. The germline CDR1 and CDR2 sequences are MNHNY and SVGAGI (reference sequence). V lost 5 bases, J lost 9 bases, and 2 bases stayed unmatched. The CDR3 covers 12 residues. For the CDR3, the DNA is TGTGCCAGCAGTCGGGACAGGGCTGAGCAGTTCTTC. Its protein is CASSRDRAEQFF.

The chain links TRBV10-3 to TRBJ2-5; D might be TRBD2 (6 bases). The CDR3 has 18 residues. Germline-derived CDR1 and CDR2 are ENHRY and SYGVKD. Between the trimmed V and J ends, which lost 3 bases and 3 bases, there was a span of 23 bases. The CDR3 loop is CAISDGGGGRFREETQYF. CDR3 nucleotide sequence: TGTGCCATCAGTGACGGGGGAGGAGGCCGTTTTCGGGAAGAGACCCAGTACTTC.

The chain combines TRBV10-3 with TRBJ1-3; D gene uncertain. CDR3 length: 13 amino acids. Looked up from germline, CDR1 is ENHRY and CDR2 is SYGVKD. V lost 5 bases, J lost 0 bases, and 5 bases lay in between. CDR3 coding DNA: TGTGCCATCAGTTTAGCCTCTGGAAACACCATATATTTT. The encoded protein is CAISLASGNTIYF.

CDR3 region: CASSRDRQETQYF. The CDR3, as DNA: TGCGCCAGCAGCCGGGACAGACAAGAGACCCAGTACTTC. V usage is TRBV5-1 and J usage is TRBJ2-5; 7 positions agree with TRBD1. Germline lookup yields CDR1 SGHRS and CDR2 YFSETQ. V lost 4 bases to trimming and J lost 2 bases; unmatched junction nucleotides: 2. The length of the CDR3 is 13 residues.

This rearrangement joins TRBV30 to TRBJ2-7; D gene ambiguous. The ends were cut back, 0 bases at V and 6 bases at J, with 12 bases in the middle. CDR3 length: 13 residues. Per the germline V gene, CDR1 is GTSNPN and CDR2 is SVGIG (reference sequence). CDR3 in DNA: TGTGCCTGGAGTGTAATGTCGTCCGCCGAGCAGTACGTC. Protein sequence: CAWSVMSSAEQYV.

This sequence joins TRBV6-6 and TRBJ2-3, with D perhaps given as TRBD1 or TRBD2 (5 bases each). The length of the CDR3 is 13 residues. CDR1 is MNHNY and CDR2 is SVGAGI in the germline V gene (reference sequence). Trimming shortened V by 8 bases and J by 5 bases, and 14 bases separated the two germline ends. The CDR3 nucleotides are TGTGCCAGCTCGTCGGGGCCGGGAGATACGCAGTATTTT. Translated, it gives CASSSGPGDTQYF.

This clone was seen a handful of times. V and J are TRBV5-6 and TRBJ2-1; D unclear. V lost 6 bases and J lost 0, with 10 bases in between. CDR3 length: 14 amino acids. Germline lookup yields CDR1 SGHDT and CDR2 YYEEEE. The CDR3 loop reads CASTPDGSYNEQFF. As DNA, the CDR3 is TGTGCCAGCACTCCCGACGGCTCCTACAATGAGCAGTTCTTC.

This clone showed up just a few times. CDR3 bases: TGTGCCAGCAGCCCCTTGGGGGGCAGACAGCCCCAGCATTTT. Translated: CASSPLGGRQPQHF. V gene TRBV9 combines with J gene TRBJ1-5; TRBD1 might be the D (6 bases). Trimming removed 4 bases at V and 7 bases at J, with 15 bases between. Germline loops: CDR1 SGDLS, CDR2 YYNGEE. This CDR3 spans 14 amino acids.

There are a few counts of this clone. J is TRBJ2-7 and V is TRBV5-6, with D perhaps being TRBD1 or TRBD2 (5 bases each). CDR1 and CDR2 (germline): SGHDT, YYEEEE. The V end was cut by 7 bases, the J end by 3 bases, with 17 bases between. This CDR3 is built from 14 residues. The CDR3 DNA reads as TGTGCCAGCGCGTTTGGGGGTACTCTCTACGAGCAGTACTTC. It is translated as CASAFGGTLYEQYF. Full variable domain (remainder filled in from reference TRBV5-6 and TRBJ2-7): DAGVTQSPTHLIKTRGQQVTLRCSPKSGHDTVSWYQQALGQGPQFIFQYYEEEERQRGNFPDRFSGHQFPNYSSELNVNALLLGDSALYLCASAFGGTLYEQYFGPGTRLTVT.